This entry describes one TCR beta chain. Its antigen is still unknown. One base away there is no much larger clone; base qualities are not given. Its CDR3 holds 15 amino acids, cysteine through phenylalanine. Of all the DNA, just the CDR3 is kept, 45 bases in frame from base 1. The germline V gene (reference sequence) specifies MNHEY as CDR1 and SMNVEV as CDR2. Relative to germline, V is missing 4 bases and J is missing 6 bases, with 12 bases of the junction outside any gene match. The data originate from a study of cytomegalovirus exposure and HLA in healthy donors (dated by TCRdb to about 2017). For the study in its entirety: According to a later analysis, one platform produced both the 120 validation repertoires and the approximately 670 repertoires of the first cohort. The aim of the study was to test whether cataloging public T cell receptors could identify signatures of past pathogen exposure. Besides the first cohort of around 700 subjects, a separate validation cohort made up of some 110 different subjects was used. To predict cytomegalovirus infection status, the study combined high-throughput TCR immunosequencing, statistical association of individual TCRs with disease status, and machine learning. On the study overall, not on this receptor specifically: Most TCR sequences were observed very rarely across donors, whereas some public TCRs were present in many individuals. The classifier was reported to diagnose cytomegalovirus status with high specificity and sensitivity in both the original and validation cohorts. In a later analysis, TCRs clustered in the first cohort were found to also tend to co-occur in the approximately 110 validation repertoires, with approximately 94% of cluster scores above 0. The authors suggested that the approach could potentially be extended to other disease states and immunological phenotypes. The study listed around 160 TCR beta chains as associated with cytomegalovirus. The validation cohort had no HLA typing available for a later analysis, so co-occurrence within that cohort was assessed over all 120 or so repertoires. Three of the identified cytomegalovirus-associated TCR beta chains were confirmed in vitro to be specific for cytomegalovirus antigens.

Library method: the immunoSEQ multiplex PCR assay. The authors' analysis ran thus. A statistical classification framework was built to diagnose cytomegalovirus status from the catalog of TCR beta chain sequences. TCRdb took over this immuneACCESS table, retaining in-frame rearrangements with V and J assigned. Such tables are incomplete; in checked studies, under half of the missing clones stem from an unresolved V gene, and the remainder is unexplained. The V and J calls and clone size come from that table; D and trimming were worked out from the DNA. Recorded for this sample are roughly 49,000 clones; nearly 95% of them occurred a single time. Around 8% of the sample is taken by the ten largest. Donors formed part of the validation cohort, which comprised 120 subjects and was distinct from the first cohort of over 500 subjects.

This receptor was taken from a woman aged 18-29 years in good health and CMV-seropositive. Sample: PBMCs. The chain is made from TRBV27 and TRBJ2-7, with 7 junctional bases fitting TRBD2. CDR3 protein: CASSSRLALLAEQYF. The DNA is TGTGCCAGCAGTTCTAGACTAGCTCTTTTGGCCGAGCAGTACTTC.